One sample yielded the 25 T cell receptor beta chains listed below, sequenced in a study of cytotoxic CD8 clonotypes in ibrutinib-treated CLL. Only in-frame clones appear in the TCRdb table, and some are missing; sequencing was by immunoSEQ multiplex PCR. Of about 270,000 clones listed, less than 85% were seen once; the top ten hold around 6%. Sequencing was performed on PBMCs, taken at disease progression, from a patient treated with ibrutinib. The receptors stem from a human donor with chronic lymphocytic leukemia.

The chain employs TRBV13 and TRBJ1-5, with 11 bases that match TRBD1. Trimming at V came to 3 bases and at J to 6 bases, leaving 7 bases not matched to a gene. Germline CDR1 is PRHDT and CDR2 is FYEKMQ (reference sequence). The CDR3 loop spans 16 amino acids. CDR3 DNA sequence: TGTGCCAGCAGCTTGGCGGGGACAGGGGGGCTTCAGCCCCAGCATTTT. Translation: CASSLAGTGGLQPQHF.

V gene TRBV19 combines with J gene TRBJ2-1, with 12 bases lining up with TRBD2. This CDR3 region has 16 residues. Looked up from germline, CDR1 is LNHDA and CDR2 is SQIVND (reference sequence). V lost 4 bases and J lost 4; bases outside the gene matches: 5. In nucleotides, the CDR3 is TGTGCCAGTAGTACGACTGGACTAGCGGGATACAATGAGCAGTTCTTC. Protein sequence: CASSTTGLAGYNEQFF.

This chain links TRBV10-3 with TRBJ2-3; the D is unclear. CDR1 and CDR2 from the germline V gene are ENHRY and SYGVKD. This CDR3 contains 16 residues. V was shortened by 2 bases and J by 1 base, with 13 bases between the two germline ends. In DNA, the CDR3 is TGTGCCATCAGTGAGGGCAGGACGGACCGCACAGATACGCAGTATTTT. This gives the protein CAISEGRTDRTDTQYF.

This clone appeared a few times. This chain joins TRBV7-3 and TRBJ2-3; D call uncertain. The CDR3 spans 16 residues. CDR1 and CDR2 from the germline V gene are SGHTA and FQGTGA. Trimming left V 5 bases short and J 1 base short, with 16 bases between. DNA of the CDR3: TGTGCCAGCAGCCTAGGGCGACTCTTGGGCACAGATACGCAGTATTTT. This gives the protein CASSLGRLLGTDTQYF.

The chain employs TRBV15 and TRBJ1-6; TRBD1 matches 11 bases. V lost 0 bases to trimming and J lost 9 bases; unmatched junction nucleotides: 4. From germline, CDR1 is LNHNV and CDR2 YYDKDF (reference sequence). The CDR3 loop spans 16 amino acids. The CDR3: CATSRDRTGGSSPLHF. DNA of the CDR3: TGTGCCACCAGCAGAGACCGGACAGGGGGCTCTTCACCCCTCCACTTT.

The gene calls are TRBV28 and TRBJ2-5; D ambiguous. The CDR3 contains 13 residues. Germline V gene sequence: CDR1 MDHEN, CDR2 SYDVKM. Trimming left V 8 bases short and J 9 bases short, with 19 bases between. The CDR3 loop reads CASAPGVIAAQYF. CDR3 coding DNA: TGTGCCAGCGCACCCGGCGTAATTGCGGCCCAGTACTTC.

This chain connects TRBV6-6 to TRBJ2-4; perhaps TRBD1 as D (6 bases). Trimming shortened V by 4 bases and J by 4 bases, and 14 bases separated the two germline ends. Germline V lookup: CDR1 MNHNY, CDR2 SVGAGI (reference sequence). This CDR3 has 15 residues. DNA of the CDR3: TGTGCCAGCAGTTTATCCGGTCAGGGGAAAAACATTCAGTACTTC. The encoded protein is CASSLSGQGKNIQYF.

The rearrangement joins TRBV7-9 to TRBJ2-2; 7 bases map to TRBD2. This CDR3 comprises 17 residues. The trim removed 0 bases at V and 1 base at J, leaving 5 bases unmatched. Germline loops: CDR1 SEHNR, CDR2 FQNEAQ (reference sequence). CDR3 sequence: CASSLAWAGVNTGELFF. The CDR3, as DNA: TGTGCCAGCAGCTTAGCGTGGGCGGGAGTGAACACCGGGGAGCTGTTTTTT.

This clone was observed a single time. V usage is TRBV15 and J usage is TRBJ2-4; 8 positions agree with TRBD1. CDR1 and CDR2 (germline): LNHNV, YYDKDF (reference sequence). The trim removed 5 bases at V and 2 bases at J, leaving 2 bases unmatched. The CDR3 length is 14 residues. Written as DNA, the CDR3 is TGTGCCACCAGCCAGGGGGCTCCCAAAAACATTCAGTACTTC. It specifies CATSQGAPKNIQYF. Full variable domain (missing parts from reference TRBV15 and TRBJ2-4): DAMVIQNPRYQVTQFGKPVTLSCSQTLNHNVMYWYQQKSSQAPKLLFHYYDKDFNNEADTPDNFQSRRPNTSFCFLDIRSPGLGDTAMYLCATSQGAPKNIQYFGAGTRLSVL.

The rearrangement uses TRBV10-3 and TRBJ1-2; TRBD1 might be the D (6 bases). Germline values: CDR1 ENHRY, CDR2 SYGVKD. The V end lost 4 bases, the J end lost 6 bases, and 12 bases lay between the germline ends. The CDR3 has 13 amino acids. Here the CDR3 reads CAISGTGWDGYTF. The CDR3 DNA follows: TGTGCCATCAGTGGAACAGGGTGGGATGGCTACACCTTC.

The genes are TRBV2 and TRBJ2-7, with a weak D call TRBD2 (5 bases). The CDR3 spans 20 residues. Germline CDR1 reads SNHLY; CDR2 reads FYNNEI. V was pared by 0 bases and J by 2 bases, with 26 bases between. The chain's CDR3 is CASSEAPPPLGEQPAYEQYF. In DNA form, the CDR3 reads TGTGCCAGCAGTGAAGCCCCACCGCCTCTGGGAGAACAGCCAGCCTACGAGCAGTACTTC.

V and J are TRBV4-1 and TRBJ2-7; TRBD1 matches 8 bases. In germline, CDR1 is MGHRA, CDR2 YSYEKL. J was trimmed by 2 bases and V by 4 bases; bases with no gene match: 7. The CDR3 spans 15 residues. The CDR3, as DNA: TGCGCCAGCAGCCCTACGGCAGGGGGCCCCTACGAGCAGTACTTC. Translated: CASSPTAGGPYEQYF.

The V call is TRBV28, the J call TRBJ2-7; a possible D gene is TRBD2 (6 bases). V gave up 8 bases and J gave up 7 bases, with 9 bases separating them. The CDR3 runs 10 residues. Germline CDR1 is MDHEN and CDR2 is SYDVKM. In DNA form, the CDR3 reads TGTGCCAGCGGCGCGGGAGAGCAGTACTTC. The encoded protein is CASGAGEQYF.

V usage is TRBV11-2 and J usage is TRBJ2-3; 10 bases map to TRBD2. CDR1 and CDR2 (germline): SGHAT, FQNNGV. J lost 6 bases, V lost 0 bases, and 6 bases had no gene match. CDR3 length: 16 amino acids. CDR3 sequence: CASSLEAPGLADTQYF. CDR3 sequence (DNA): TGTGCCAGCAGCTTAGAGGCCCCGGGACTAGCGGATACGCAGTATTTT.

This chain uses TRBV25-1 with TRBJ2-5; TRBD1 agrees at 11 bases. Germline CDR1 MGHDK, CDR2 SYGVNS. The CDR3 sequence is 17 residues long. Trimming removed 3 bases from V and 3 bases from J; junction bases left unmatched: 9. CDR3 sequence: CASSDPSGTGGKETQYF. The CDR3 coding sequence is TGTGCCAGCAGTGATCCTTCCGGGACAGGGGGAAAAGAGACCCAGTACTTC. The complete variable domain, with remaining parts taken from reference TRBV25-1 and TRBJ2-5, reads EADIYQTPRYLVIGTGKKITLECSQTMGHDKMYWYQQDPGMELHLIHYSYGVNSTEKGDLSSESTVSRIRTEHFPLTLESARPSHTSQYLCASSDPSGTGGKETQYFGPGTRLLVL.

The chain carries TRBV7-8 and TRBJ1-5, with a possible D match to TRBD1 (5 bases). The germline V and J ends were trimmed by 3 bases and 0 bases, with 9 bases remaining between them. Germline V gene data show CDR1 as SGHVS and CDR2 as FQNEAQ. The CDR3 runs to 15 residues. The DNA of the CDR3 is TGTGCCAGCAGCTTGACAGCTCGTAGCAATCAGCCCCAGCATTTT. This encodes CASSLTARSNQPQHF.

The chain recombines TRBV7-3 with TRBJ2-5; no definite D call. CDR1 and CDR2 from the germline V gene are SGHTA and FQGTGA. Trimming removed 5 bases at V and 4 bases at J, with 17 bases between. The CDR3 loop spans 15 amino acids. CDR3 amino acids: CASSRGSRPGETQYF. CDR3 bases: TGTGCCAGCAGCCGTGGTAGCCGGCCGGGAGAGACCCAGTACTTC.

The count of this clone is one. The genes are TRBV6-5 and TRBJ1-2; 8 nucleotides agree with TRBD1. The CDR3 runs to 16 residues. Germline V gives CDR1 MNHEY, CDR2 SVGAGI. The J segment lost 2 bases and the V segment lost 0 bases, leaving 5 bases of the junction unmatched. The CDR3 DNA is TGTGCCAGCAGTTACTCGCGGTGGACAGGGAACTATGGCTACACCTTC. Its translation is CASSYSRWTGNYGYTF.

This clone came up a few times. This chain connects TRBV5-1 to TRBJ1-6, with D uncertain. Germline V lookup: CDR1 SGHRS, CDR2 YFSETQ. The CDR3 totals 15 residues. The V end lost 0 bases, the J end lost 2 bases, and 6 bases lay between the germline ends. In DNA, the CDR3 is TGCGCCAGCAGCTTGGAGATGACCTATAATTCACCCCTCCACTTT. This gives the protein CASSLEMTYNSPLHF.

The CDR3 bases are TGTGCCAGCAGCCAAACGGGAAATGAGCAGTTCTTC. It codes for CASSQTGNEQFF. V usage is TRBV7-3 and J usage is TRBJ2-1, with D perhaps TRBD2 (5 bases). Per germline, CDR1 SGHTA and CDR2 FQGTGA. CDR3 size: 12 residues. The ends were cut back, 5 bases at V and 7 bases at J, with 9 bases in the middle. The full variable domain, with the rest looked up from reference TRBV7-3 and TRBJ2-1, is GAGVSQTPSNKVTEKGKYVELRCDPISGHTALYWYRQSLGQGPEFLIYFQGTGAADDSGLPNDRFFAVRPEGSVSTLKIQRTERGDSAVYLCASSQTGNEQFFGPGTRLTVL.

The table lists this clone with a count of one. This rearrangement joins TRBV7-6 to TRBJ2-1, with unresolved D. Trimming pared 5 bases from V and 4 bases from J, leaving 12 bases between. The V gene's germline CDR1 is SGHVS and CDR2 FNYEAQ. This CDR3 spans 14 amino acids. CDR3 protein: CASSPTGWYNEQFF. Written as DNA, the CDR3 is TGTGCCAGCAGCCCCACCGGGTGGTACAATGAGCAGTTCTTC.

The sample holds a few counts of this clone. This sequence joins TRBV6-1 and TRBJ2-2; D call uncertain. Trimming stripped 2 bases from V and 7 bases from J, with 11 bases between. CDR1 and CDR2 (germline): MNHNS, SASEGT. This CDR3 spans 14 amino acids. The CDR3 loop is CASSEILWRGELFF. The CDR3 DNA reads as TGTGCCAGCAGTGAAATTCTCTGGCGCGGGGAGCTGTTTTTT.

V is TRBV19 and J is TRBJ2-5, with a weak D call TRBD2 (6 bases). The CDR3 covers 13 residues. V lost 6 bases and J lost 3, with 11 bases in between. Germline assignment: CDR1 LNHDA and CDR2 SQIVND (reference sequence). The CDR3 here is CASSRGTEETQYF. The DNA of the CDR3 is TGTGCCAGTAGCAGAGGGACTGAAGAGACCCAGTACTTC.

This clone was found once. J is TRBJ2-2 and V is TRBV2; 9 bases are shared with TRBD2. The CDR3 runs 16 residues. In germline, CDR1 is SNHLY, CDR2 FYNNEI. Trimming cost V 6 bases and J 3 bases; bases outside gene matches: 8. The CDR3 nucleotides are TGTGCCAGCAGGGGCCTCAGCGGGGGGTACACCGGGGAGCTGTTTTTT. Amino acids: CASRGLSGGYTGELFF.

This clone was recorded once. The chain carries TRBV19 and TRBJ1-5, with 7 bases fitting TRBD1. V was clipped by 5 bases and J by 1 base; unmatched bases: 2. The CDR3 spans 14 residues. The V gene's germline CDR1 is LNHDA and CDR2 SQIVND (reference sequence). This CDR3 is CASSRDSSNQPQHF. CDR3 nucleotides: TGTGCCAGTAGTCGGGACAGCAGCAATCAGCCCCAGCATTTT.